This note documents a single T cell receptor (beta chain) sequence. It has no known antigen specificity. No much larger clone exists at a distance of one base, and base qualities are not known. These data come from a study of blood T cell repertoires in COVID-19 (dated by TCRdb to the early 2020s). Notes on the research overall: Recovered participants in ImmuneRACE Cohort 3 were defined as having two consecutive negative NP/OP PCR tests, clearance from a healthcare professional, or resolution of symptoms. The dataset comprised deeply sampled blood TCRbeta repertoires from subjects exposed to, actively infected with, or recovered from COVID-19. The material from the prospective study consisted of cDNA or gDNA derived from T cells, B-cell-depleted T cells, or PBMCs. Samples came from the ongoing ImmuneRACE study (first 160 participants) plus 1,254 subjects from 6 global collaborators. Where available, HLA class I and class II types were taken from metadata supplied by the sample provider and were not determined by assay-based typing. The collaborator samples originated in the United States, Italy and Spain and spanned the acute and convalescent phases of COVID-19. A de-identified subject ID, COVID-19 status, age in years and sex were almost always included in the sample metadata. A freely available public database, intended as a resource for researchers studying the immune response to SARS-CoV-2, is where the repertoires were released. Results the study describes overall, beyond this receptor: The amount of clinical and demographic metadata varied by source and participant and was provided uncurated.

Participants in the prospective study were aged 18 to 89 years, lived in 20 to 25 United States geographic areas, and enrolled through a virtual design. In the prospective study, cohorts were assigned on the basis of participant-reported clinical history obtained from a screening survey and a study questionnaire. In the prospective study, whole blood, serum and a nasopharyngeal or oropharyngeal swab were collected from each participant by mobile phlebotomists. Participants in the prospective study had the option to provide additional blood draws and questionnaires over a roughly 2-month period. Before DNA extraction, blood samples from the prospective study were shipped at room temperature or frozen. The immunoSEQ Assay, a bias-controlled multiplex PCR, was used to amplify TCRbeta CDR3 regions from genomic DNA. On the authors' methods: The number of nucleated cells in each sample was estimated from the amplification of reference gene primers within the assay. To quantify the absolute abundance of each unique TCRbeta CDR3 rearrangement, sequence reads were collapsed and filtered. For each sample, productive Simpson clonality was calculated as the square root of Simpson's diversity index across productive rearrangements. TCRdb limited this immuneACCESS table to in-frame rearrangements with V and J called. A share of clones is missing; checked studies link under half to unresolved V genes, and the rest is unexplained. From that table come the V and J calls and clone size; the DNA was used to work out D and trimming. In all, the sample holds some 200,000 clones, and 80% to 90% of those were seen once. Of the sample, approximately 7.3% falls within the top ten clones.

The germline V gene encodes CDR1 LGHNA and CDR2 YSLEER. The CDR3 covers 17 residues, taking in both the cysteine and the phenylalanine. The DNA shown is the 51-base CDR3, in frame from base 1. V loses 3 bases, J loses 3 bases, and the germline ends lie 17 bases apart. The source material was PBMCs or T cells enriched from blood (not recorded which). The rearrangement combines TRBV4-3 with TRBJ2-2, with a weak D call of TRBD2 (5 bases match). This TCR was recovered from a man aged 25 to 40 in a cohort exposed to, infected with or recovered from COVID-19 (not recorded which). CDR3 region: CASSHPLGVADTGELFF. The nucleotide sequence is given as TGCGCCAGCAGCCACCCCCTCGGGGTTGCCGACACCGGGGAGCTGTTTTTT.